This T cell receptor beta chain was sequenced for a study of response to subunit inactivated influenza vaccine. Concerning this clonotype: Its antigen is unidentified.

Germline values: CDR1 MNHEY, CDR2 SVGEGT. The V end lost 4 bases, the J end lost 0 bases, and 14 bases lay between the germline ends. CDR3 length: 16 amino acids. Study-level results: Authors suggested that a seasonal influenza vaccination recruits few new T cells each time.

MiXCR, run by TCRdb on the RT-PCR reads, gives a single entry per CDR3 protein. The sample has around 790,000 distinct CDR3 sequences, 20% to 25% seen once; the top ten hold about 9.4%. The sequencing here drew on PBMCs from blood, taken roughly 5 days after vaccination. The chain is built from TRBV6-2 or TRBV6-3 and TRBJ2-3, with a weak D call TRBD2 (5 bases). This clonotype originated in a man aged 50 to 59 who received an inactivated influenza vaccine. The CDR3 coding sequence is TGTGCCAGCAGTTCTAAACGGAGGATAAGCACAGATACGCAGTATTTT. This encodes CASSSKRRISTDTQYF.